One T cell receptor (beta chain) is described in this entry. The target antigen is unknown. Systemic immunosuppression or autoimmune disease history was grounds to exclude patients. At cycle 4 day 1, cycle 7 day 1, and baseline, blood was sampled. Generated by immunoSEQ multiplex PCR, the TCRdb table keeps only in-frame clones and is missing some. The profile shows 83,000 or so clones, approximately 88% of them singletons. This record comes from a study of OX40 agonist ivuxolimab in advanced cancers. About the study: Treatment of patients was with ivuxolimab, an agonistic anti-OX40 (CD134) antibody.

CDR1 is SGHTA and CDR2 is FQGNSA in the germline V gene. The CDR3 contains 15 residues. Trimming removed 5 bases from V and 2 bases from J; junction bases left unmatched: 5. Whole-study findings and limits: CD4+ and CD8+ T cells in blood underwent clonal expansion by week 6 at 0.1 to 3.0 mg/kg.

This chain uses TRBV7-2 with TRBJ2-1; 8 bases are a match to TRBD2. The receptor was isolated from an adult with an advanced solid tumor such as melanoma, head and neck, liver or kidney cancer. This specimen consisted of CD4+ or CD8+ T cells sorted from blood, obtained in a trial of the OX40 agonist ivuxolimab. The CDR3: CASSDRGGTYNEQFF. The CDR3 coding sequence is TGTGCCAGCAGCGACCGGGGGGGCACCTACAATGAGCAGTTCTTC.